The T cell receptor beta chain described here comes from a study of blood T cells in healthy people across ages. A remark on this clonotype: The antigen remains undetermined.

The junction had 8 bases not matched to a gene; V was cut back by 0 bases and J by 4 bases. The CDR3 extends over 18 amino acids. The germline CDR1 and CDR2 sequences are MNHEY and SMNVEV (reference sequence). Broader study findings: Per million T cells, TCR beta diversity dropped roughly linearly as age increased.

A second PCR of about 7 to 12 cycles used a sample-barcoded 5' primer and a J-beta primer mix. Each CDR3 protein is one row after TCRdb ran MiXCR on the 5' RACE reads. Of about 800,000 distinct CDR3 sequences listed, 20% to 25% are singletons. These data were likewise used in another study, on T cells of mothers and their children.

Material: blood. This chain uses TRBV27 with TRBJ2-3; 12 nucleotides match TRBD2. This receptor was identified in a boy aged 5-17 years in good health. The DNA of the CDR3 is TGTGCCAGCAGTTTATCGGTGGCTAGCGGGGGGGGAGCAGATACGCAGTATTTT. It specifies CASSLSVASGGGADTQYF.